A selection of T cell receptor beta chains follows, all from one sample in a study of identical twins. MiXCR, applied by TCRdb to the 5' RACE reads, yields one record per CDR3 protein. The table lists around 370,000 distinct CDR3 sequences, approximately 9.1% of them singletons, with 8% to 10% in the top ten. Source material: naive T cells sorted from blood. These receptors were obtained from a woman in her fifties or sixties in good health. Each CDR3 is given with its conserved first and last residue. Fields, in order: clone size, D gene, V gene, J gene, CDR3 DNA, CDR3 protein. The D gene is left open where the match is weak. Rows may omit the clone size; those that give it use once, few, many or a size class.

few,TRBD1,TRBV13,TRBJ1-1,TGTGCCAGCAGCCATCCTACAGGGGCAAACACTGAAGCTTTCTTT,CASSHPTGANTEAFF
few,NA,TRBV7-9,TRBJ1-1,TGTGCCAGCAGCTTAGTTCAGGGGTACAACACTGAAGCTTTCTTT,CASSLVQGYNTEAFF
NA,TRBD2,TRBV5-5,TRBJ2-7,TGTGCCAGCAGCTTCATCGGACTAGCCTACGAGCAGTACTTC,CASSFIGLAYEQYF
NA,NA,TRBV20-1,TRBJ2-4,TGCAGTGCTACCTCAGGGACGGTCATTCAGTACTTC,CSATSGTVIQYF
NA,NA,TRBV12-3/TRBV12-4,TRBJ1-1,TGTGCCAGCAGTTTAACTCACCGAAACACTGAAGCTTTCTTT,CASSLTHRNTEAFF
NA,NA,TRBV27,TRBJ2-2,TGTGCCAGCAGCCCGACCTTAGCGGTCGGGGAGCTGTTTTTT,CASSPTLAVGELFF
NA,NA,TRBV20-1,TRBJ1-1,TGCAGTGCTACATTTCGGGGAGTACTGAACACTGAAGCTTTCTTT,CSATFRGVLNTEAFF
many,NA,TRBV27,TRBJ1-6,TGTGCCAGCAGTTTATCGACCGGAAATAATTCACCCCTCCACTTT,CASSLSTGNNSPLHF
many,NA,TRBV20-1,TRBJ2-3,TGCAGTGCTAGAGATAGGCGCAGGTCCACAGATACGCAGTATTTT,CSARDRRRSTDTQYF
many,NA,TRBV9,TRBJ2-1,TGTGCCAGCAGCCCTGGACCAGCCTACAATGAGCAGTTCTTC,CASSPGPAYNEQFF
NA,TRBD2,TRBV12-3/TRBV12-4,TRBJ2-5,TGTGCCAGCAGTTTCTCCTTAGGGATCCCCAAGCGGGGCTACCAAGAGACCCAGTACTTC,CASSFSLGIPKRGYQETQYF
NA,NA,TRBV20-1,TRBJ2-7,TGCAGTGCTAGAGATCAAGGCAGAGTGGGCCAATACGAGCAGTACTTC,CSARDQGRVGQYEQYF
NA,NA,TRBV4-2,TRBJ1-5,TGTGCCTCTCAGCCCGGTAGCAATCAGCCCCCGCATTTT,CASQPGSNQPPHF
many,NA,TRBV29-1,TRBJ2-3,TGCAGCGTTGGACAGGTTGTAACAGATACGCAGTATTTT,CSVGQVVTDTQYF
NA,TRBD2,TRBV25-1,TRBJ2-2,TGTGCCAGCCAAAGCGGGGGTTATCGGGTCGGGGAGCTGTTTTTT,CASQSGGYRVGELFF
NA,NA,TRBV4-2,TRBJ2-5,TGTGCCAGCAGCCAAGATTCGGGGGACCAAGAGACCCAGTACTTC,CASSQDSGDQETQYF
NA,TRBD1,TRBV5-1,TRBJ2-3,TGCGCCAGCAGCCCGGACAGGGGGTTTGGTGATACGCAGTATTTT,CASSPDRGFGDTQYF
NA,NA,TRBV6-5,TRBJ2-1,TGTGCCAGCATCCCCCCGCTAGCGCGTCACGATGAGCAGTTCTTC,CASIPPLARHDEQFF
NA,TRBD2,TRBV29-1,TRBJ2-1,TGCAGCGCGACTAGCGGGAAATTCAATGAGCAGTTCTTC,CSATSGKFNEQFF
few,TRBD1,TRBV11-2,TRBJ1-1,TGTGCCAGCAGCTTAACAGACACGGACAGGAAAGCTTTCTTT,CASSLTDTDRKAFF
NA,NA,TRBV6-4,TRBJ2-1,TGTGCCAGCAGTGACAGTACAGGGTACGCAAGGAATGAGCAGTTCTTC,CASSDSTGYARNEQFF
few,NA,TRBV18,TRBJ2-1,TGTGCCAGCTCCGAGGAGGTGAAGCAGTTCTTC,CASSEEVKQFF
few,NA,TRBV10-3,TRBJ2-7,TGTGCCATCAGTGTACAAGGGGCAAACTCCTACGAGCAGTACTTC,CAISVQGANSYEQYF
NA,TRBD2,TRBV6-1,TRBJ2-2,TGTGCCAGCAACGCCCTAGCGGCCGTAGCGGGCGGGGAGCTGTTTTTT,CASNALAAVAGGELFF
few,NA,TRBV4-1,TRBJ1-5,TGCGCCAGCAGACTAAGACAGGATAGCAATCAGCCCCAGCATTTT,CASRLRQDSNQPQHF
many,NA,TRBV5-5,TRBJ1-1,TGTGCCAGCAGCAGACAGGAACTTATGAACACTGAAGCTTTCTTT,CASSRQELMNTEAFF
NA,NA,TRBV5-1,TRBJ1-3,TGCGCCAGCAGCTTGGCCGGCAGGATATCTGGAAACACCATATATTTT,CASSLAGRISGNTIYF
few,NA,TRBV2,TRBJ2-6,TGTGCCACCAAAGGCCAGGTGGGGGCGAGCTCTGGGGCCAACGTCCTGACTTTC,CATKGQVGASSGANVLTF
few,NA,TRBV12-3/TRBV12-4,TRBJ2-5,TGTGCCAGCAGTCTTTCTAGTGGGCAAGAGACCCAGTACTTC,CASSLSSGQETQYF
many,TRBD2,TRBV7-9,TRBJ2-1,TGTGCCAGCAGCACCGTTGGATCCGGGACTAGCGATTACAATGAGCAGTTCTTC,CASSTVGSGTSDYNEQFF
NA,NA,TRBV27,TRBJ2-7,TGTGCCAGCGGCAGTCGGTTAGCCGGGTACGAGCAGTACTTC,CASGSRLAGYEQYF
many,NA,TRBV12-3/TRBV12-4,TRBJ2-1,TGTGCCAGCAGCCCGGGTTACAATGAGCAGTTCTTC,CASSPGYNEQFF
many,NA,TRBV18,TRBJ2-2,TGTGCCAGCTCACCAACCTACTCGAACACCGGGGAGCTGTTTTTT,CASSPTYSNTGELFF
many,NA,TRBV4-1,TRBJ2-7,TGCGCCAGCAGCCAAGGTGGACTCTCCTACGAGCAGTACTTC,CASSQGGLSYEQYF
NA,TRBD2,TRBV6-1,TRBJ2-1,TGTGCCAGCAGTGTTTCGGGACTAGCGGGTCCGAGCTCCTACAATGAGCAGTTCTTC,CASSVSGLAGPSSYNEQFF
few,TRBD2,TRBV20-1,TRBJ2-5,TGCAGTGCTAGTCGTATAGGGCGGGAGCCTTCGGAGACCCAGTACTTC,CSASRIGREPSETQYF
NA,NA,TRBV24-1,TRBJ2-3,TGTGCCACCAGTGGTGGGATCACTAGCACAGATACGCAGTATTTT,CATSGGITSTDTQYF
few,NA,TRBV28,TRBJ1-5,TGTGCCACCTCTTCCCAGGGCCAGCCCCAGCATTTT,CATSSQGQPQHF
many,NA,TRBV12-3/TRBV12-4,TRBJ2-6,TGTGCCAGCAGTTTAGTGGGCTCTGGGGCCAACGTCCTGACTTTC,CASSLVGSGANVLTF
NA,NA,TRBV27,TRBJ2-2,TGTGCCAGCAGTTCAACCCAGGGTCGAACCGGGGAGCTGTTTTTT,CASSSTQGRTGELFF
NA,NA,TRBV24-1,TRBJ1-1,TGTGCCACCAGTGATTGGGGTGGAACTGAAGCTTTCTTT,CATSDWGGTEAFF